Listed below are T cell receptor beta chains from one sample, sequenced in a study of immune evolution from preneoplasia to lung adenocarcinoma. Profiled with immunoSEQ multiplex PCR; TCRdb holds only in-frame clones, not every one. Seen here are over 9,000 clones, around 79% observed once, and the top ten hold roughly 9%. The sample comprised FFPE minimally invasive lung adenocarcinoma tissue. Receptor source: a donor at least 70 years old with lung adenocarcinoma. Each CDR3 is given with its conserved first and last residue. The D gene is left open where the match is weak. Not all rows give a size; the values are once, few, many and, for expanded clones, a class.

CDR3aa: CASSLTSGNSYEQYF
CDR3nt: TGTGCCAGCAGCTTAACTAGCGGGAATTCCTACGAGCAGTACTTC
v_gene: TRBV11-2
abundance: -
j_gene: TRBJ2-7
d_gene: TRBD2

CDR3aa: CSVDKGLTGNYGYTF
CDR3nt: TGCAGCGTTGACAAGGGCTTAACAGGGAACTATGGCTACACCTTC
v_gene: TRBV29-1
abundance: -
j_gene: TRBJ1-2
d_gene: -

CDR3aa: CASSYGSDYTF
CDR3nt: TGTGCCAGCAGTTACGGTAGCGACTACACCTTC
v_gene: TRBV6-6
abundance: -
j_gene: TRBJ1-2
d_gene: -

CDR3aa: CASSATGSGEKLFF
CDR3nt: TGTGCCAGTAGTGCAACCGGGAGCGGAGAAAAACTGTTTTTT
v_gene: TRBV19
abundance: -
j_gene: TRBJ1-4
d_gene: -

CDR3aa: CASSLDRTKETQYF
CDR3nt: TGTGCCAGCAGCTTGGACAGGACTAAAGAGACCCAGTACTTC
v_gene: TRBV5-8
abundance: -
j_gene: TRBJ2-5
d_gene: -

CDR3aa: CASSQVLFPANEKLFF
CDR3nt: TGCGCCAGCAGCCAAGTTCTATTCCCCGCAAATGAAAAACTGTTTTTT
v_gene: TRBV4-1
abundance: -
j_gene: TRBJ1-4
d_gene: -

CDR3aa: CSVVPLGGGEQYF
CDR3nt: TGCAGCGTTGTCCCACTCGGAGGCGGCGAGCAGTACTTC
v_gene: TRBV29-1
abundance: few
j_gene: TRBJ2-7
d_gene: -

CDR3aa: CASSPSGETEAFF
CDR3nt: TGTGCCAGCTCACCTTCGGGGGAAACTGAAGCTTTCTTT
v_gene: TRBV18
abundance: -
j_gene: TRBJ1-1
d_gene: -

CDR3aa: CASSGNTETQYF
CDR3nt: TGTGCCAGCAGCGGAAATACAGAGACCCAGTACTTC
v_gene: TRBV9
abundance: -
j_gene: TRBJ2-5
d_gene: -

CDR3aa: CAISPGLAGGEQYF
CDR3nt: TGTGCCATCAGCCCGGGACTAGCGGGAGGTGAGCAGTACTTC
v_gene: TRBV10-3
abundance: -
j_gene: TRBJ2-7
d_gene: TRBD2

CDR3aa: CASSLDLGQGQETQYF
CDR3nt: TGTGCCAGCAGCTTAGACTTGGGACAGGGACAAGAGACCCAGTACTTC
v_gene: TRBV11-2
abundance: -
j_gene: TRBJ2-5
d_gene: TRBD1

CDR3aa: CAISHHRGRSDTQYF
CDR3nt: TGTGCCATCAGTCATCATCGGGGCCGCTCAGATACGCAGTATTTT
v_gene: TRBV10-3
abundance: -
j_gene: TRBJ2-3
d_gene: -

CDR3aa: CASSNTIGLATSTDTQYF
CDR3nt: TGCGCCAGCAGTAATACTATCGGACTAGCCACTAGCACAGATACGCAGTATTTT
v_gene: TRBV10-1
abundance: -
j_gene: TRBJ2-3
d_gene: TRBD2

CDR3aa: CASISFPDGYTF
CDR3nt: TGTGCCAGCATTTCTTTCCCCGATGGCTACACCTTC
v_gene: TRBV28
abundance: -
j_gene: TRBJ1-2
d_gene: -

CDR3aa: CASTLAGVYEQYF
CDR3nt: TGTGCCAGCACATTAGCGGGGGTCTACGAGCAGTACTTC
v_gene: TRBV5-5
abundance: -
j_gene: TRBJ2-7
d_gene: TRBD2

CDR3aa: CASSLGITTDTQYF
CDR3nt: TGTGCCAGCAGCTTAGGGATTACTACAGATACGCAGTATTTT
v_gene: TRBV11-2
abundance: -
j_gene: TRBJ2-3
d_gene: -

CDR3aa: CASSRSEEYEQYF
CDR3nt: TGTGCCAGCAGCAGGAGCGAGGAGTACGAGCAGTACTTC
v_gene: TRBV9
abundance: -
j_gene: TRBJ2-7
d_gene: -

CDR3aa: CASSSRGGYAGELFF
CDR3nt: TGTGCCAGCAGTAGTAGAGGTGGATACGCCGGGGAGCTGTTTTTT
v_gene: TRBV7-3
abundance: -
j_gene: TRBJ2-2
d_gene: -

CDR3aa: CASSINANTEAFF
CDR3nt: TGTGCCAGTAGTATAAATGCGAACACTGAAGCTTTCTTT
v_gene: TRBV19
abundance: -
j_gene: TRBJ1-1
d_gene: -

CDR3aa: CASSPYFSPDEQYF
CDR3nt: TGTGCCAGTAGTCCATACTTCAGTCCCGACGAGCAGTACTTC
v_gene: TRBV19
abundance: -
j_gene: TRBJ2-7
d_gene: -

CDR3aa: CASSLAGAVRNNEQFF
CDR3nt: TGTGCCAGCAGCTTGGCCGGGGCAGTTAGAAACAATGAGCAGTTCTTC
v_gene: TRBV5-6
abundance: -
j_gene: TRBJ2-1
d_gene: -

CDR3aa: CASRLAGTDTQYF
CDR3nt: TGTGCCAGCAGACTAGCGGGCACAGATACGCAGTATTTT
v_gene: TRBV11-2
abundance: -
j_gene: TRBJ2-3
d_gene: TRBD2

CDR3aa: CASSPSGHLADTQYF
CDR3nt: TGTGCCAGCAGCCCGTCGGGTCATTTAGCAGATACGCAGTATTTT
v_gene: TRBV7-2
abundance: -
j_gene: TRBJ2-3
d_gene: -

CDR3aa: CASSSTGVQETQYF
CDR3nt: TGTGCCAGCAGCTCCACAGGGGTCCAAGAGACCCAGTACTTC
v_gene: TRBV7-9
abundance: -
j_gene: TRBJ2-5
d_gene: TRBD1

CDR3aa: CAISESGTGTRNGYTF
CDR3nt: TGTGCCATCAGTGAGTCTGGGACAGGGACTAGGAATGGCTACACCTTC
v_gene: TRBV10-3
abundance: few
j_gene: TRBJ1-2
d_gene: TRBD1

CDR3aa: CASSPGEGPILSEQYF
CDR3nt: TGTGCCAGCAGCCCCGGTGAGGGCCCGATTCTTTCCGAGCAGTACTTC
v_gene: TRBV14
abundance: -
j_gene: TRBJ2-7
d_gene: -

CDR3aa: CASSEVQHTEAFF
CDR3nt: TGTGCCAGCAGTGAAGTACAGCACACTGAAGCTTTCTTT
v_gene: TRBV2
abundance: -
j_gene: TRBJ1-1
d_gene: -

CDR3aa: CASSVQLAGNTEAFF
CDR3nt: TGTGCCAGCAGTGTACAGTTGGCAGGGAACACTGAAGCTTTCTTT
v_gene: TRBV6-1
abundance: few
j_gene: TRBJ1-1
d_gene: -

CDR3aa: CASSGSGNEQFF
CDR3nt: TGTGCCAGCAGTGGGTCGGGCAATGAGCAGTTCTTC
v_gene: TRBV5-4
abundance: -
j_gene: TRBJ2-1
d_gene: -

CDR3aa: CASSAISFEDTQYF
CDR3nt: TGTGCCAGCAGTGCTATTAGCTTTGAAGATACGCAGTATTTT
v_gene: TRBV2
abundance: -
j_gene: TRBJ2-3
d_gene: -

CDR3aa: CASSPPGLQTTDTQYF
CDR3nt: TGTGCCAGCAGTCCCCCGGGACTTCAAACCACAGATACGCAGTATTTT
v_gene: TRBV2
abundance: -
j_gene: TRBJ2-3
d_gene: -

CDR3aa: CSVEVGVGTEAFF
CDR3nt: TGCAGCGTTGAAGTGGGGGTCGGCACTGAAGCTTTCTTT
v_gene: TRBV29-1
abundance: -
j_gene: TRBJ1-1
d_gene: -

CDR3aa: CASSTGLAPYEQYF
CDR3nt: TGTGCCAGCAGCACGGGACTAGCGCCCTACGAGCAGTACTTC
v_gene: TRBV6-1
abundance: -
j_gene: TRBJ2-7
d_gene: TRBD2

CDR3aa: CASSLDRGLGETQYF
CDR3nt: TGTGCCAGCAGCTTGGATCGGGGTTTAGGGGAGACCCAGTACTTC
v_gene: TRBV5-6
abundance: few
j_gene: TRBJ2-5
d_gene: -

CDR3aa: CASSPWTSGSTGYNEQFF
CDR3nt: TGCGCCAGCAGCCCATGGACTAGCGGGAGTACCGGTTACAATGAGCAGTTCTTC
v_gene: TRBV4-1
abundance: -
j_gene: TRBJ2-1
d_gene: TRBD2

CDR3aa: CASSLEPPGWAGYTF
CDR3nt: TGTGCCAGCAGCCTAGAGCCCCCCGGTTGGGCGGGCTACACCTTC
v_gene: TRBV7-9
abundance: large
j_gene: TRBJ1-2
d_gene: -

CDR3aa: CARSPGTGANEQYF
CDR3nt: TGTGCCAGAAGTCCCGGGACAGGGGCGAACGAGCAGTACTTC
v_gene: TRBV5-3
abundance: -
j_gene: TRBJ2-7
d_gene: TRBD1

CDR3aa: CATTPTGSGLSPLHF
CDR3nt: TGTGCCACCACCCCAACAGGGAGCGGCCTTTCACCCCTCCACTTT
v_gene: TRBV10-3
abundance: -
j_gene: TRBJ1-6
d_gene: -

CDR3aa: CAITPGRLSSYNEQFF
CDR3nt: TGTGCCATCACACCCGGGCGGTTGAGCTCCTACAATGAGCAGTTCTTC
v_gene: TRBV7-9
abundance: once
j_gene: TRBJ2-1
d_gene: -

CDR3aa: CASSLIYRERNTEAFF
CDR3nt: TGTGCCAGCAGTTTGATTTACAGGGAGAGGAACACTGAAGCTTTCTTT
v_gene: TRBV27
abundance: -
j_gene: TRBJ1-1
d_gene: -

CDR3aa: CASSTISGTGRGAFF
CDR3nt: TGTGCCAGCAGCACTATATCCGGGACAGGTAGAGGAGCTTTCTTT
v_gene: TRBV11-2
abundance: few
j_gene: TRBJ1-1
d_gene: TRBD1

CDR3aa: CASSVGQGTGEQYF
CDR3nt: TGTGCCAGCAGCGTAGGGCAGGGCACAGGCGAGCAGTACTTC
v_gene: TRBV9
abundance: once
j_gene: TRBJ2-7
d_gene: -

CDR3aa: CAWSVGLAGAGELFF
CDR3nt: TGTGCCTGGAGTGTAGGGCTAGCGGGAGCCGGGGAGCTGTTTTTT
v_gene: TRBV30
abundance: few
j_gene: TRBJ2-2
d_gene: TRBD2

CDR3aa: CASSPGGTRTHYGYTF
CDR3nt: TGTGCCAGCAGCCCGGGAGGGACCCGTACCCACTATGGCTACACCTTC
v_gene: TRBV6-4
abundance: -
j_gene: TRBJ1-2
d_gene: -